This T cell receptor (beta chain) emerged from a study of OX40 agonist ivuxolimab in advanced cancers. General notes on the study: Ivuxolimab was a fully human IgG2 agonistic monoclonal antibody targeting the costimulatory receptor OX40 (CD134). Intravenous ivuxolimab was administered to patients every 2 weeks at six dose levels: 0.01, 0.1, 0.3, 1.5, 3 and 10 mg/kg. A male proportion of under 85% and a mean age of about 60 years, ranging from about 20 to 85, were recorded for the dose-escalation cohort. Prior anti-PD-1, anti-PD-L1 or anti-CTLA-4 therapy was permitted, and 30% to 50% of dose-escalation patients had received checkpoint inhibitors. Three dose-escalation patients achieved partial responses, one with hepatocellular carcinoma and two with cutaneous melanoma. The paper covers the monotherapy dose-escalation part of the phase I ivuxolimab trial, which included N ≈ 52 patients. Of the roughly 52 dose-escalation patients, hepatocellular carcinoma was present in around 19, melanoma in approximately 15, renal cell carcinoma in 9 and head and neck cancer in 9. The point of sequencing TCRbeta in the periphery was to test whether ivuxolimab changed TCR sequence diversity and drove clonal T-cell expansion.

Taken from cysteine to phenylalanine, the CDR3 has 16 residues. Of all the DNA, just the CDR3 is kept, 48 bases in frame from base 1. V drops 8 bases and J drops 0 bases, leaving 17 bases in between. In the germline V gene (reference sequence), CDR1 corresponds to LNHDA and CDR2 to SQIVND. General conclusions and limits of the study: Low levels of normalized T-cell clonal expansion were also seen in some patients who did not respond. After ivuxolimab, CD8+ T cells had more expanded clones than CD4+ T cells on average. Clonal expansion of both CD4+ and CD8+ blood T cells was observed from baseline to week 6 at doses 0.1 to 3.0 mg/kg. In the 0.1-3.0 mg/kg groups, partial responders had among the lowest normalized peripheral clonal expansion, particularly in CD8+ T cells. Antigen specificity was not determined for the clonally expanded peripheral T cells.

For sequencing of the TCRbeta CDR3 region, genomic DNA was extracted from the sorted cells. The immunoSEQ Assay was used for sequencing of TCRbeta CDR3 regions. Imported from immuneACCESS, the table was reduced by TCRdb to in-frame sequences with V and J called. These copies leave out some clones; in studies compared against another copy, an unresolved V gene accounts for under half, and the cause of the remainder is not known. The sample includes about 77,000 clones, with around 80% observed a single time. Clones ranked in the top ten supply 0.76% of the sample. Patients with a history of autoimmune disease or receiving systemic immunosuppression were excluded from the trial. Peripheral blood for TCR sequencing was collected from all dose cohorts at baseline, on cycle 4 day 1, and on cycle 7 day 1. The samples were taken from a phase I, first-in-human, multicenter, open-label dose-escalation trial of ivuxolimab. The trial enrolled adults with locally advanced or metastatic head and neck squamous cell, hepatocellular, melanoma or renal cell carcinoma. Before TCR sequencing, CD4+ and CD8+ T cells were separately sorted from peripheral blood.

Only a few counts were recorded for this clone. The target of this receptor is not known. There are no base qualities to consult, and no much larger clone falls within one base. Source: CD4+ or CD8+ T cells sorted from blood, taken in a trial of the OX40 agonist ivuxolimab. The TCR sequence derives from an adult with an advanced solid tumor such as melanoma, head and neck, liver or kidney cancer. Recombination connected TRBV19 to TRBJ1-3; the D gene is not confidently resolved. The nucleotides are TGTGCCAGTCATACTCAGGCGATCGACTCTGGAAACACCATATATTTT. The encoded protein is CASHTQAIDSGNTIYF.